The next 4 T cell receptor beta chains were all read from a single sample in a study of blood T cells in healthy people across ages. A sample-barcoded 5' primer and a J-beta primer mix were used in a second PCR of about 7 to 12 cycles. TCRdb re-analysed the 5' RACE reads in MiXCR, keeping a single row per CDR3 protein. The profile shows hundreds of thousands of distinct CDR3 sequences, around 34% of them singletons. Sequences were obtained from blood. The receptors here all came from a man younger than 35 in good health.

This clonotype was recorded a few times. A much more abundant neighbour one base away suggests this may be a read error. The rearrangement joins TRBV4-3 to TRBJ1-2; D may be TRBD1 (6 bases). Germline loops: CDR1 LGHNA, CDR2 YSLEER. Trimming stripped 0 bases from V and 4 bases from J, with 9 bases between. The CDR3 covers 14 residues. For the CDR3, the DNA is TGCGCCAGCAGCCAAGATCAGGGGATCTATGGCTACACCTTC. This codes for CASSQDQGIYGYTF.

The chain couples TRBV3-1 to TRBJ2-1; 8 nucleotides match TRBD2. Germline assignment: CDR1 LGHDT and CDR2 YNNKEL (reference sequence). The CDR3 spans 16 residues. J gave up 7 bases and V 0 bases, and 8 bases lay outside the gene matches. The DNA for the CDR3 is TGTGCCAGCAGCCAAGACTTGAGCGGGGGCGGGAATGAGCAGTTCTTC. Translation: CASSQDLSGGGNEQFF.

In its sample, this clonotype was seen a few times. V usage is TRBV9 and J usage is TRBJ1-2; D unresolved. With 3 bases removed from V and 7 bases from J, the gap between germline ends came to 19 bases. The germline V gene encodes CDR1 SGDLS and CDR2 YYNGEE. This CDR3 contains 15 residues. Written as DNA, the CDR3 is TGTGCCAGCAGCGGAGTTGGCGGGTTGGGAACTGGCTACACCTTC. This sequence encodes CASSGVGGLGTGYTF.

The chain uses TRBV9 and TRBJ1-1; maybe TRBD1 (5 bases). Germline-derived CDR1 and CDR2 are SGDLS and YYNGEE. This CDR3 contains 14 residues. V lost 4 bases to trimming and J lost 6 bases, with 16 bases between them. The CDR3 loop is CASSSRTGDAEAFF. The CDR3 DNA reads as TGTGCCAGCAGCTCCAGGACGGGGGACGCTGAAGCTTTCTTT.